This T cell receptor (beta chain) was obtained from a study of control samples from healthy donors and cancer patients (dated by TCRdb to between 2020 and 2021). The CDR3 numbers 17 residues from cysteine through phenylalanine. The CDR3 DNA has 51 bases and is translated from base 1. Based on the germline V gene, the CDR1 and CDR2 sequences are MNHEY and SVGEGT. V is cut back by 5 bases and J by 0 bases, with 9 bases in the junction unmatched. Concerning this clone: Its cognate antigen has yet to be identified. One base away there is no much larger clone; base qualities are not given.

Libraries were built with the immunoSEQ multiplex PCR assay. TCRdb provides this immuneACCESS table in a form limited to in-frame rearrangements. Some clones are lacking; in checked studies, under half of them reflect an unresolved V gene, and why the rest are absent is not known. This sample comprises about 140,000 clones, about 90% of them detected only once. Jointly, the top ten make up under 9% of the sample. The receptor chain draws on TRBV6-2 or TRBV6-3 and TRBJ1-4, with 7 central nucleotides matching TRBD1. The receptor comes from a man younger than 35 in good health. Sequencing was performed on blood. The DNA sequence is as follows: TGTGCCAGCAGTAGTCCGGGACAGCCTGCAACTAATGAAAAACTGTTTTTT. It specifies CASSSPGQPATNEKLFF.